Following are 14 T cell receptor beta chains from one sample sequenced in a study of patients and donors after allogeneic stem cell transplantation. TCRdb reanalysed the RT-PCR reads using MiXCR and keeps one entry per CDR3 protein. The sample includes about 960,000 distinct CDR3 sequences, 15% to 20% of them seen just once. Sequenced sample: blood, either unsorted or a sorted T cell fraction (not recorded which). Receptor source: a human donor who was either an allogeneic HSCT recipient or a stem cell or donor lymphocyte infusion donor (not recorded which). It is not recorded whose cells these are; they may come from a transplant donor.

This clonotype has more than one count but fewer than ten. V usage is TRBV24-1 and J usage is TRBJ2-3; perhaps TRBD1 as D (6 bases). The germline gives CDR1 KGHDR, CDR2 SFDVKD. The length of the CDR3 is 15 residues. V shed 4 bases and J shed 4 bases, with 14 bases lying between them. The DNA for the CDR3 is TGTGCCACCAGTGACGGTCGCAAGGGGGCAGATACGCAGTATTTT. This sequence encodes CATSDGRKGADTQYF.

The rearrangement uses TRBV27 and TRBJ2-7, with 7 nucleotides matching TRBD2. The V gene end was trimmed by 3 bases and the J gene end by 4 bases; junction bases not matched to a gene: 6. Per the germline V gene, CDR1 is MNHEY and CDR2 is SMNVEV (reference sequence). The CDR3 totals 14 residues. CDR3 sequence reads: CASSLAPAGYEQYF. CDR3 sequence (DNA): TGTGCCAGCAGTTTGGCCCCAGCGGGGTACGAGCAGTACTTC.

This chain connects TRBV5-5 to TRBJ2-7; no clear D gene. CDR1 SGHKS and CDR2 YYEKEE come from the germline V gene (reference sequence). CDR3 length: 14 amino acids. The ends were cut back, 1 base at V and 1 base at J, with 9 bases in the middle. The CDR3 coding sequence is TGTGCCAGCAGCTTGAAACCCATTTCCTACGAGCAGTACTTC. Translating it yields CASSLKPISYEQYF.

This sequence joins TRBV20-1 and TRBJ2-1; 14 positions match TRBD2. The germline V gene encodes CDR1 DFQATT and CDR2 SNEGSKA (reference sequence). The CDR3 is 15 residues long. The V gene end was trimmed by 6 bases and the J gene end by 1 base; junction bases not matched to a gene: 2. This CDR3 reads CSAGTSGSSYNEQFF. The CDR3 DNA is TGCAGTGCCGGGACTAGCGGGAGTTCCTACAATGAGCAGTTCTTC.

The V call is TRBV5-8, the J call TRBJ1-1, with 8 bases that match TRBD1. Trimming cost V 3 bases and J 6 bases; bases outside gene matches: 10. Germline CDR1 and CDR2: SGHTS and YDEGEE. The CDR3 totals 15 residues. The CDR3 loop is CASSSGQGSVAEAFF. In DNA, the CDR3 is TGTGCCAGCAGCTCCGGACAGGGATCGGTGGCTGAAGCTTTCTTT. Based on the CDR3 plus reference TRBV5-8 and TRBJ1-1, the full variable domain is EAGVTQSPTHLIKTRGQQATLRCSPISGHTSVYWYQQALGLGLQFLLWYDEGEERNRGNFPPRFSGRQFPNYSSELNVNALELEDSALYLCASSSGQGSVAEAFFGQGTRLTVV.

This clonotype was detected only a few times. V gene TRBV27 combines with J gene TRBJ2-3; tentatively, D is TRBD2 (5 bases). The CDR3 totals 15 residues. CDR1 is MNHEY, CDR2 SMNVEV, per germline (reference sequence). V gave up 0 bases and J gave up 4 bases, with 11 bases separating them. The chain's CDR3 is CASSLSGRGSDTQYF. CDR3 DNA: TGTGCCAGCAGTTTATCGGGGAGAGGGTCAGATACGCAGTATTTT.

The rearrangement uses TRBV9 and TRBJ2-3, with 11 bases identical to TRBD2. Germline-derived CDR1 and CDR2 are SGDLS and YYNGEE. J lost 2 bases, V lost 4 bases, and 12 bases had no gene match. The CDR3 has 18 residues. CDR3 in DNA: TGTGCCAGCAGCCTCCTAGGTACTAGCGGGGGTGTCACAGATACGCAGTATTTT. It yields the protein CASSLLGTSGGVTDTQYF.

This clonotype was counted a few times. The chain couples TRBV4-3 to TRBJ2-2, with 8 bases aligning to TRBD1. The CDR3 is 16 amino acids. V trimming: 1 base; J trimming: 4 bases; junction bases outside the gene matches: 5. CDR1 LGHNA and CDR2 YSLEER come from the germline V gene. The CDR3 sequence: CASSQGTGRSTGELFF. The CDR3 DNA is TGCGCCAGCAGCCAAGGGACAGGGAGGAGCACCGGGGAGCTGTTTTTT.

This clonotype came up many times. The chain has TRBV2 and TRBJ2-7, with 7 bases identical to TRBD1. Germline V CDR1 and CDR2: SNHLY, FYNNEI. The CDR3 sequence is 13 residues long. V shed 11 bases and J 1 base; nucleotides not matched to a gene: 8. The CDR3 DNA follows: TGTGCCGGTGGGGCAGGGGGTTCCTACGAGCAGTACTTC. Protein: CAGGAGGSYEQYF. The whole variable domain, filled in from reference TRBV2 and TRBJ2-7, reads EPEVTQTPSHQVTQMGQEVILRCVPISNHLYFYWYRQILGQKVEFLVSFYNNEISEKSEIFDDQFSVERPDGSNFTLKIRSTKLEDSAMYFCAGGAGGSYEQYFGPGTRLTVT.

In this sample, this clonotype turned up a few times. The V gene is TRBV5-1, the J gene TRBJ2-2; D ambiguous. This CDR3 is 16 amino acids long. Germline CDR1 reads SGHRS; CDR2 reads YFSETQ. The V end was cut by 3 bases, the J end by 8 bases, with 20 bases between. CDR3: CASSSQVWGASGELFF. The CDR3 DNA follows: TGCGCCAGCAGCTCCCAGGTGTGGGGTGCTTCGGGGGAGCTGTTTTTT.

There are a few counts of this clonotype. The rearrangement joins TRBV24-1 to TRBJ2-5, with D possibly being TRBD1 (6 bases). This CDR3 comprises 15 residues. V gave up 0 bases and J gave up 4 bases, with 11 bases separating them. Germline V gene sequence: CDR1 KGHDR, CDR2 SFDVKD. The CDR3 sequence is CATSDLLRGSETQYF. Written as DNA, the CDR3 is TGTGCCACCAGTGATTTGCTCAGGGGATCAGAGACCCAGTACTTC.

The sample holds a few counts of this clonotype. The genes are TRBV3-1 and TRBJ2-1, with 9 bases lining up with TRBD2. This CDR3 comprises 17 residues. V was clipped by 2 bases and J by 4 bases; unmatched bases: 9. Germline values: CDR1 LGHDT, CDR2 YNNKEL (reference sequence). In DNA, the CDR3 is TGTGCCAGCAGCCAACCGTCTGGGCGGGGGGGGTACAATGAGCAGTTCTTC. It codes for CASSQPSGRGGYNEQFF.

J is TRBJ2-5 and V is TRBV6-5; the D gene is possibly TRBD1 (6 bases). The CDR3 consists of 16 residues. V shed 0 bases and J shed 4 bases, with 15 bases lying between them. Germline V CDR1 and CDR2: MNHEY, SVGAGI. CDR3 loop: CASSYSTGGSSETQYF. In DNA form, the CDR3 reads TGTGCCAGCAGTTACTCGACAGGTGGGTCGTCAGAGACCCAGTACTTC.

The gene calls are TRBV4-3 and TRBJ1-1; 7 bases line up with TRBD1. V was clipped by 1 base and J by 5 bases; unmatched bases: 7. Germline values: CDR1 LGHNA, CDR2 YSLEER. The CDR3 sequence is 15 residues long. The CDR3 DNA reads TGCGCCAGCAGCCAAGGCAGGGGGAGAGGGACTGAAGCTTTCTTT. It is translated as CASSQGRGRGTEAFF.